What follows describes a single T cell receptor beta chain. Its antigen is undetermined. Trimming at V came to 3 bases and at J to 1 base, leaving 5 bases not matched to a gene. The CDR3 has 15 residues. The germline gives CDR1 MNHNS, CDR2 SASEGT. This sample was included in a study of cytomegalovirus exposure and HLA in healthy donors. Study findings and constraints: Researchers catalogued about 160 TCR beta chains as cytomegalovirus-associated. Several of the most significant clusters appeared linked to common viral pathogens, based on a later analysis. Exclusion applied to some V segments, including TRBV6-2 and TRBV6-3, as they were indistinguishable. Later work found most CMV-associated TCR beta chains apparently HLA-restricted.

The PCR used 60 Vbeta and 13 Jbeta primers. Profiled with immunoSEQ multiplex PCR; TCRdb holds only in-frame clones, not every one. In the table there are 130,000 to 150,000 clones, about 80% of which are singletons. The source is a man aged 35 to 55 in good health and CMV-seronegative. Sequencing was carried out using PBMCs. The V gene is TRBV6-1, the J gene TRBJ2-7, with TRBD1 matching over 8 bases. The CDR3 DNA follows: TGTGCCAGCAGTGAGGGGCAGGGGGCTTCCTACGAGCAGTACTTC. This gives the protein CASSEGQGASYEQYF.